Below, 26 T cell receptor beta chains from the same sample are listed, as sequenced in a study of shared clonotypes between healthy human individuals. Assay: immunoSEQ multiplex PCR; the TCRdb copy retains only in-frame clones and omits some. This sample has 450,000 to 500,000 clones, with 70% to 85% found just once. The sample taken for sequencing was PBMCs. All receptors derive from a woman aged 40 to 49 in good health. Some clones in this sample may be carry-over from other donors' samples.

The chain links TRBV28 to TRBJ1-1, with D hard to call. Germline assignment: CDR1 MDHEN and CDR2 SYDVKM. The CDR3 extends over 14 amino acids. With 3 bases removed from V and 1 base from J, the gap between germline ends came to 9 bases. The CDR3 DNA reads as TGTGCCAGCAGTTTCCGGCTAGAGAACACTGAAGCTTTCTTT. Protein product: CASSFRLENTEAFF.

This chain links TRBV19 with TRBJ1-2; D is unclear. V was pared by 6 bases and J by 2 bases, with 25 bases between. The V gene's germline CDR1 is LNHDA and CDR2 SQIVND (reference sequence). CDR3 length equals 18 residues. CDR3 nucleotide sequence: TGTGCCAGTAGCCGACGAAAAGCGGGAGTGGGAGTGAACTATGGCTACACCTTC. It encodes CASSRRKAGVGVNYGYTF.

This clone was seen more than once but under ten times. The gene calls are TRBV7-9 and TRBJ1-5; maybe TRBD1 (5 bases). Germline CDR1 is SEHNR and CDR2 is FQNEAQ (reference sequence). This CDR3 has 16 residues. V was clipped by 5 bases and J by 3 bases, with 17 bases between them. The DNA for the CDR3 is TGTGCCAGCAGCAGGGGACCCCCTGTTAACAATCAGCCCCAGCATTTT. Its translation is CASSRGPPVNNQPQHF. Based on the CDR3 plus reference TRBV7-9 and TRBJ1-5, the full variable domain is DTGVSQNPRHKITKRGQNVTFRCDPISEHNRLYWYRQTLGQGPEFLTYFQNEAQLEKSRLLSDRFSAERPKGSFSTLEIQRTEQGDSAMYLCASSRGPPVNNQPQHFGDGTRLSIL.

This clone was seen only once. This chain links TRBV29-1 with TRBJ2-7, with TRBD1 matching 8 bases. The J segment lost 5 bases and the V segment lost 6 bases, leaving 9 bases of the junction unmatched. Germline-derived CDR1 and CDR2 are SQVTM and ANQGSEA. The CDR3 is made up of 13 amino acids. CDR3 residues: CSVITGGRDEQYF. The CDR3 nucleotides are TGCAGCGTAATTACAGGGGGGCGGGACGAGCAGTACTTC.

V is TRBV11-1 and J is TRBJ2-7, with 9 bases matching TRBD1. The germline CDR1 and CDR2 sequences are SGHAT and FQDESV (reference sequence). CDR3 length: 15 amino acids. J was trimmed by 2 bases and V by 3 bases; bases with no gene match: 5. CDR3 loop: CASSFGQGITYEQYF. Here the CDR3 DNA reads TGTGCCAGCAGCTTCGGACAGGGGATAACCTACGAGCAGTACTTC.

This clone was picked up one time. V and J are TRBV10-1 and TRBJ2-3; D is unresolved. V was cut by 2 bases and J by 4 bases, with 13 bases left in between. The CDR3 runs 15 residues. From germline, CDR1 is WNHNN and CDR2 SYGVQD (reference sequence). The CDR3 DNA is TGCGCCAGCAGTGAGGCAAAGGTACCCCCAGATACGCAGTATTTT. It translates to CASSEAKVPPDTQYF.

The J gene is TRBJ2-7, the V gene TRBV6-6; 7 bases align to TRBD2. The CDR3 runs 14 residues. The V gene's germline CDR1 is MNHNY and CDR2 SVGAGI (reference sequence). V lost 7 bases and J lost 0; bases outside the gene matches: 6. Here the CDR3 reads CASIRGEDSYEQYF. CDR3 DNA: TGTGCCAGCATTCGGGGGGAGGACTCCTACGAGCAGTACTTC.

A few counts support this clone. CDR3 sequence: CASSPLPGGAFF. CDR3 sequence (DNA): TGTGCCAGCAGCCCCTTACCGGGGGGAGCTTTCTTT. J is TRBJ1-1 and V is TRBV9; TRBD1 might be the D (5 bases). V lost 4 bases to trimming and J lost 10 bases, with 14 bases between them. This CDR3 spans 12 amino acids. CDR1 and CDR2 from the germline V gene are SGDLS and YYNGEE.

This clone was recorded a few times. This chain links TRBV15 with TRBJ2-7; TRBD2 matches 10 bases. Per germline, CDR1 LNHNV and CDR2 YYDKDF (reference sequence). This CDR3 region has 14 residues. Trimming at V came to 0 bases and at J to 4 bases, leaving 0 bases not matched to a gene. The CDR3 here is CATSREAGGYEQYF. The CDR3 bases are TGTGCCACCAGCAGAGAAGCGGGAGGGTACGAGCAGTACTTC. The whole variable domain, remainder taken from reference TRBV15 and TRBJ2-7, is DAMVIQNPRYQVTQFGKPVTLSCSQTLNHNVMYWYQQKSSQAPKLLFHYYDKDFNNEADTPDNFQSRRPNTSFCFLDIRSPGLGDTAMYLCATSREAGGYEQYFGPGTRLTVT.

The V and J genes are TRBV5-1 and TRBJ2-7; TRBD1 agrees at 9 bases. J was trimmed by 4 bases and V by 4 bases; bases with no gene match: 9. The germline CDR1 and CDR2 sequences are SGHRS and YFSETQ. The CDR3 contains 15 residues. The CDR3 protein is CASSPDRGGGYEQYF. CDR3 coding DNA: TGCGCCAGCAGCCCGGACAGGGGCGGCGGGTACGAGCAGTACTTC.

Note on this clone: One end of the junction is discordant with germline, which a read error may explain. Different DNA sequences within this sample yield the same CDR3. The CDR3 sequence: CASSQGLTDSNYGYTF. DNA for the CDR3: TGCGCCAGCAGCCAAGGCTTGACGGATTCTAACTACGGCTACACCTTC. The chain uses TRBV4-1 and TRBJ1-2, with D unclear. Germline CDR1 reads MGHRA; CDR2 reads YSYEKL. The CDR3 is 16 residues long.

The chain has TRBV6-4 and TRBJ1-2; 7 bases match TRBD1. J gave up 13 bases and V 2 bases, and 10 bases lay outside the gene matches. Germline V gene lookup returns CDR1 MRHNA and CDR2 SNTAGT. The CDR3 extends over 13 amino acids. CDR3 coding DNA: TGTGCCAGCAGTGACCCCAAGGGGGCGCGGGGCACCTTC. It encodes CASSDPKGARGTF.

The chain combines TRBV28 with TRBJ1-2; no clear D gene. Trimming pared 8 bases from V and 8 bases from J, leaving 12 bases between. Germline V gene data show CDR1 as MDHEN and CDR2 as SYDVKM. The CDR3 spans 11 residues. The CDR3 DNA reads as TGTGCCAGCGCCTGGTCCGGGGGCTACACCTTC. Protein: CASAWSGGYTF.

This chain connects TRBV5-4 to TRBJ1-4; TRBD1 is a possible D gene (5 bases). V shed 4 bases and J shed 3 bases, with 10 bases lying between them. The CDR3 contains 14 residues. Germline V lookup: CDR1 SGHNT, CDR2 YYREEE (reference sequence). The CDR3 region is CASSGQGANEKLFF. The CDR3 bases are TGTGCCAGCAGCGGGCAGGGAGCTAATGAAAAACTGTTTTTT.

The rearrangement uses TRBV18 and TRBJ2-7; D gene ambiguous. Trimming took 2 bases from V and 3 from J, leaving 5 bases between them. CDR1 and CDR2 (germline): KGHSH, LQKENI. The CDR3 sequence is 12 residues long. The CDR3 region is CASSPSRYEQYF. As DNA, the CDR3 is TGTGCCAGCTCACCATCCCGCTACGAGCAGTACTTC.

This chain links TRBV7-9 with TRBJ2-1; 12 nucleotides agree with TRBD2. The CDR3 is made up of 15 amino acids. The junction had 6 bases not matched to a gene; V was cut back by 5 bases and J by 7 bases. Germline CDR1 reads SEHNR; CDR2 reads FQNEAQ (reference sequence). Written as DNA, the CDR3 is TGTGCCAGCAGCCCAAGGACTAGCGGGACTAATGAGCAGTTCTTC. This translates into CASSPRTSGTNEQFF. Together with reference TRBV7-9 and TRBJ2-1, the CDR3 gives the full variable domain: DTGVSQNPRHKITKRGQNVTFRCDPISEHNRLYWYRQTLGQGPEFLTYFQNEAQLEKSRLLSDRFSAERPKGSFSTLEIQRTEQGDSAMYLCASSPRTSGTNEQFFGPGTRLTVL.

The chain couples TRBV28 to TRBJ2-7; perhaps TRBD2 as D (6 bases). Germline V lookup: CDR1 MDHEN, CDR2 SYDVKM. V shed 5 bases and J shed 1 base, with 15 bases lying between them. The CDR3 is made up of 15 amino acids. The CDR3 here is CASSPGDFLSYEQYF. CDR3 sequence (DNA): TGTGCCAGCAGTCCCGGGGACTTCCTTTCCTACGAGCAGTACTTC.

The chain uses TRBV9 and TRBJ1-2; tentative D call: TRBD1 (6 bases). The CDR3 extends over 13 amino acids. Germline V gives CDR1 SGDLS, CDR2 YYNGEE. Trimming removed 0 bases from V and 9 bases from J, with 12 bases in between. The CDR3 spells CASSVESGASYTF. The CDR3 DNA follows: TGTGCCAGCAGCGTAGAATCAGGGGCGAGCTACACCTTC.

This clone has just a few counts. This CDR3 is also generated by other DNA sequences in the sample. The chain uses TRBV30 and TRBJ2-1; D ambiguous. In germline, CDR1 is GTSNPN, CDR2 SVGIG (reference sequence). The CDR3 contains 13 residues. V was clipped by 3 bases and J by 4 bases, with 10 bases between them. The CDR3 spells CAWSFTEYNEQFF. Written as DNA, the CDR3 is TGTGCCTGGAGCTTTACCGAATACAATGAGCAGTTCTTC.

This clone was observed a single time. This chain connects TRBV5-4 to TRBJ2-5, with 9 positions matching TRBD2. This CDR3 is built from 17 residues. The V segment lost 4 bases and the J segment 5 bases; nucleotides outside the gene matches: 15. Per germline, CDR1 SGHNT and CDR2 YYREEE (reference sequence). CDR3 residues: CASSRARTTSGMETQYF. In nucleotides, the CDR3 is TGTGCCAGCAGCCGAGCCCGAACGACTAGCGGTATGGAGACCCAGTACTTC. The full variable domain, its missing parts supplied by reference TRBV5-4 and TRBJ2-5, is ETGVTQSPTHLIKTRGQQVTLRCSSQSGHNTVSWYQQALGQGPQFIFQYYREEENGRGNFPPRFSGLQFPNYSSELNVNALELDDSALYLCASSRARTTSGMETQYFGPGTRLLVL.

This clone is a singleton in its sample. This CDR3 is CATSLGYDTQYF. The CDR3 coding sequence is TGTGCCACCAGTCTAGGATACGATACGCAGTATTTT. The chain carries TRBV19 and TRBJ2-3; D gene unclear. The germline gives CDR1 LNHDA, CDR2 SQIVND (reference sequence). This CDR3 is 12 amino acids long. V lost 10 bases, J lost 6 bases, and 14 bases lay in between.

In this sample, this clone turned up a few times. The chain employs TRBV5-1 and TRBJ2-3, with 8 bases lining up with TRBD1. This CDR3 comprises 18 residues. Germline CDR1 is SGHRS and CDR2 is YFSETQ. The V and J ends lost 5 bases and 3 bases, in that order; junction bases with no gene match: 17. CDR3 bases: TGCGCCAGCAGTCAAGACAGGGGCCACTCGGCCGGTACAGATACGCAGTATTTT. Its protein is CASSQDRGHSAGTDTQYF.

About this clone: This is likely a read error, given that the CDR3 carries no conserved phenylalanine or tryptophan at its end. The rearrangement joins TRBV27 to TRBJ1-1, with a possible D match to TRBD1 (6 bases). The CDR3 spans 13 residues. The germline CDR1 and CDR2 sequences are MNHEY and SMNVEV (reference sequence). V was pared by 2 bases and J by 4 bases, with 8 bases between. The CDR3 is CASSLRGGTEAFL. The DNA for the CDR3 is TGTGCCAGCAGTTTAAGGGGGGGCACTGAAGCTTTCCTT.

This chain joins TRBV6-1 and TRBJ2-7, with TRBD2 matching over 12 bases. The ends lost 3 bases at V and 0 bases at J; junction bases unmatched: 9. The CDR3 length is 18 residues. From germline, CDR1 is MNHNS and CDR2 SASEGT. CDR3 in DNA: TGTGCCAGCAGTGATGTCACGGGACTAGCGGGCATCTCCTACGAGCAGTACTTC. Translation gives CASSDVTGLAGISYEQYF.

CDR3 sequence (DNA): TGTGCCAGCAGCAGAGGATTTAGCAATCAGCCCCAGCATTTT. Translation: CASSRGFSNQPQHF. The chain links TRBV7-8 to TRBJ1-5; D call uncertain. V dropped 5 bases and J dropped 0 bases, with 8 bases sitting between them. The CDR3 consists of 14 residues. CDR1 is SGHVS, CDR2 FQNEAQ, per germline.

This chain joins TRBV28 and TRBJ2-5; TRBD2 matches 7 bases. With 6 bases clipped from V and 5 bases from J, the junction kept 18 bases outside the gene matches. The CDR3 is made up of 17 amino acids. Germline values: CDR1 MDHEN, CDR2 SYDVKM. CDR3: CASSVGWGRAFAETQYF. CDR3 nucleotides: TGTGCCAGCAGCGTAGGATGGGGGAGGGCCTTTGCGGAGACCCAGTACTTC.